What follows are 12 T cell receptor beta chains derived from one specimen sequenced in a study of cytomegalovirus exposure and HLA in healthy donors. Primers: 60 Vbeta forward and 13 Jbeta reverse. Assay: immunoSEQ multiplex PCR; the TCRdb copy retains only in-frame clones and omits some. The repertoire holds roughly 120,000 clones, roughly 76% seen once, with approximately 16% in the top ten. Material: PBMCs. All receptors come from a man aged 45 to 65 in good health and CMV-seropositive.

V usage is TRBV7-9 and J usage is TRBJ2-3; the match to TRBD1 covers 8 bases. Germline loops: CDR1 SEHNR, CDR2 FQNEAQ (reference sequence). This CDR3 is built from 17 residues. Trimming at V came to 4 bases and at J to 1 base, leaving 10 bases not matched to a gene. CDR3: CASSSLDRDVGTDTQYF. The CDR3 nucleotides read TGTGCCAGCAGCTCCCTGGACAGGGATGTTGGCACAGATACGCAGTATTTT.

The chain couples TRBV18 to TRBJ1-2; no definite D call. The V end was cut by 6 bases, the J end by 4 bases, with 21 bases between. This CDR3 is built from 16 residues. Per the germline V gene, CDR1 is KGHSH and CDR2 is LQKENI. CDR3: CASSPQQTSEIYGYTF. As DNA, the CDR3 is TGTGCCAGCTCTCCTCAACAGACGTCGGAAATCTATGGCTACACCTTC.

This chain connects TRBV6-1 to TRBJ1-1; 8 nucleotides agree with TRBD1. Trimming took 7 bases from V and 1 from J; bases not matched to a gene: 5. This CDR3 has 14 residues. Germline V gene lookup returns CDR1 MNHNS and CDR2 SASEGT. The chain's CDR3 is CASIWGQENTEAFF. DNA for the CDR3: TGTGCCAGCATCTGGGGACAGGAGAACACTGAAGCTTTCTTT.

The chain joins TRBV19 to TRBJ2-3, with a weak D call TRBD1 (5 bases). V shed 6 bases and J shed 0 bases, with 13 bases lying between them. From germline, CDR1 is LNHDA and CDR2 SQIVND (reference sequence). The CDR3 is 15 amino acids. The chain's CDR3 is CASRPTDSSTDTQYF. The DNA for the CDR3 is TGTGCCAGTAGACCGACAGATTCTAGCACAGATACGCAGTATTTT.

This rearrangement joins TRBV7-2 to TRBJ2-1; 8 positions match TRBD2. Germline V CDR1 and CDR2: SGHTA, FQGNSA. J gave up 2 bases and V 3 bases, and 12 bases lay outside the gene matches. The CDR3 length is 18 residues. DNA of the CDR3: TGTGCCAGCAGCTTCCTTTTCCCGGGTAGCGGGGCCTACAATGAGCAGTTCTTC. Encoded protein: CASSFLFPGSGAYNEQFF.

V gene TRBV9 combines with J gene TRBJ2-3; TRBD1 matches 12 bases. Losses at the gene ends were 3 bases for V and 6 bases for J; bases not matched to a gene: 8. This CDR3 is 16 amino acids long. Germline CDR1 and CDR2: SGDLS and YYNGEE. The CDR3 here is CASSALGTGGADTQYF. The CDR3 DNA sequence: TGTGCCAGCAGCGCCCTCGGGACAGGGGGCGCGGATACGCAGTATTTT.

This clone was observed many times. This chain uses TRBV5-1 with TRBJ2-7; a weak D match, TRBD2 (7 bases). V lost 1 base and J 4 bases, leaving 15 bases between the germline ends. The germline gives CDR1 SGHRS, CDR2 YFSETQ. The length of the CDR3 is 15 residues. For the CDR3, the DNA is TGCGCCAGCAGCTTGACAGGGAGGGAGGGATACGAGCAGTACTTC. The encoded protein is CASSLTGREGYEQYF.

This sequence joins TRBV9 and TRBJ1-2; tentative D call: TRBD1 (5 bases). Germline-derived CDR1 and CDR2 are SGDLS and YYNGEE. There are 13 residues in the CDR3. V was pared by 6 bases and J by 6 bases, with 15 bases between. As DNA, the CDR3 is TGTGCCAGCAACATCGGGGGGAGCGATGGCTACACCTTC. Its translation: CASNIGGSDGYTF.

The chain recombines TRBV28 with TRBJ1-2; D is unresolved. V shed 2 bases and J shed 2 bases, with 6 bases lying between them. The germline CDR1 and CDR2 sequences are MDHEN and SYDVKM. The CDR3 length is 13 residues. The CDR3: CASSLPGNYGYTF. CDR3 DNA sequence: TGTGCCAGCAGTTTACCAGGAAACTATGGCTACACCTTC.

This clone was recorded a few times. The chain employs TRBV28 and TRBJ1-2; the D gene is possibly TRBD1 (6 bases). V was clipped by 2 bases and J by 8 bases, with 12 bases between them. The germline V gene encodes CDR1 MDHEN and CDR2 SYDVKM. The CDR3 totals 13 residues. CDR3 coding DNA: TGTGCCAGCAGTTTACGGGGGGCAGACGGCTACACCTTC. Protein product: CASSLRGADGYTF.

This chain uses TRBV9 with TRBJ2-1; 7 bases line up with TRBD2. The CDR3 contains 16 residues. V was clipped by 0 bases and J by 0 bases; unmatched bases: 3. Germline CDR1 is SGDLS and CDR2 is YYNGEE. The CDR3 spells CASSVERGGSYNEQFF. The CDR3 coding sequence is TGTGCCAGCAGCGTAGAGCGGGGAGGCTCCTACAATGAGCAGTTCTTC. The full variable domain, with the rest looked up from reference TRBV9 and TRBJ2-1, is DSGVTQTPKHLITATGQRVTLRCSPRSGDLSVYWYQQSLDQGLQFLIQYYNGEERAKGNILERFSAQQFPDLHSELNLSSLELGDSALYFCASSVERGGSYNEQFFGPGTRLTVL.

The chain has TRBV27 and TRBJ2-7; TRBD1 matches 8 bases. This CDR3 spans 17 amino acids. The V gene end was trimmed by 3 bases and the J gene end by 0 bases; junction bases not matched to a gene: 10. The germline V gene has CDR1 MNHEY and CDR2 SMNVEV (reference sequence). The DNA of the CDR3 is TGTGCCAGCAGTTTGGTCGGAGGGCAGGGGGCCTCCTACGAGCAGTACTTC. It is translated as CASSLVGGQGASYEQYF.